This TCR beta chain was profiled in a study of T cells in Graves' hyperthyroidism and ophthalmopathy. Regarding the study as a whole: A 13 V-J model separated ophthalmopathy from stable hyperthyroidism.

No progression to ophthalmopathy during 18 months of follow-up defined stable disease. Those with hyperthyroidism were 18 to 65 years old, newly diagnosed, and ill for under 2 months. There are many counts of this clonotype. No antigen is known for it. Amplification yielded TCR beta CDR3 regions, with RNA transcripts as the source. Initially, a first-round RT-PCR of the TCR CDR3 employed the HTBI primer set. TCRdb re-called the multiplex PCR reads with MiXCR, one entry per CDR3 protein. The data contain 75,000 to 100,000 distinct CDR3 sequences, around 40% of them seen just once; the ten biggest clones take up roughly 10%. This TCR was sampled from a woman aged 25 to 39 with Graves' hyperthyroidism. The sample taken for sequencing was peripheral blood or thyroid tissue (not recorded which).

The chain's CDR3 is CSAGAGWTEAFF. The CDR3 DNA reads as TGCAGTGCTGGAGCAGGGTGGACTGAAGCTTTCTTT. This chain links TRBV20-1 with TRBJ1-1; perhaps TRBD1 as D (5 bases). The CDR3 extends over 12 amino acids. Germline assignment: CDR1 DFQATT and CDR2 SNEGSKA (reference sequence). Trimming took 5 bases from V and 5 from J, leaving 12 bases between them.